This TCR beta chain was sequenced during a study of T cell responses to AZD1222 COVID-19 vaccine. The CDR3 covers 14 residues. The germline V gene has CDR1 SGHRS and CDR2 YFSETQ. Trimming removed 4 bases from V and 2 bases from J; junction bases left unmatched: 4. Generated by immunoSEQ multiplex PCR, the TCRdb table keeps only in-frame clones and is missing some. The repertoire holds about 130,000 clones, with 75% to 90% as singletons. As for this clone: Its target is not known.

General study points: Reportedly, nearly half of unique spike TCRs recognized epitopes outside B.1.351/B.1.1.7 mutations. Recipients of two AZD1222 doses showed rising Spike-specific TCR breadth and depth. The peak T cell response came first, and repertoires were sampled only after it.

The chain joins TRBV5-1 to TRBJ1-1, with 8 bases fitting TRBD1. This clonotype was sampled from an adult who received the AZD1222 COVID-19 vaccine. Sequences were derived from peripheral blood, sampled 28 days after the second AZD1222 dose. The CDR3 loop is CASSKTGENTEAFF. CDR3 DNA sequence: TGCGCCAGCAGCAAGACAGGGGAAAACACTGAAGCTTTCTTT.